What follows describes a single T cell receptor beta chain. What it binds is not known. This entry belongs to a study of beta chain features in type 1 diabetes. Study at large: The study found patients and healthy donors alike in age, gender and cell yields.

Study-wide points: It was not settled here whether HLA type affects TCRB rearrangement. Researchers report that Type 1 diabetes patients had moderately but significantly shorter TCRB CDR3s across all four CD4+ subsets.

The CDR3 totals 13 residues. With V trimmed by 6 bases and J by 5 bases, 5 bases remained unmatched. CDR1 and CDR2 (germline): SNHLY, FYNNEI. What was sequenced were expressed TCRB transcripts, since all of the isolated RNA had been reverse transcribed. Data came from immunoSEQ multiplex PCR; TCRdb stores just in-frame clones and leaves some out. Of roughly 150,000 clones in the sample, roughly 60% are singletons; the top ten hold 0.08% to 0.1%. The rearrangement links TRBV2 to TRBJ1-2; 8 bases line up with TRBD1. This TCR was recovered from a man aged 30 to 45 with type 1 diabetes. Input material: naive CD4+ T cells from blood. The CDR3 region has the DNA TGTGCCAGCAGGCAGGGGGCGGCATATGGCTACACCTTC. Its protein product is CASRQGAAYGYTF.